These 25 T cell receptor beta chains came from one sample sequenced in a study of CD8 T cells in Susac syndrome. The authors reverse transcribed roughly 0.5 to 1 ug RNA with random hexamers. MiXCR was run by TCRdb on the immunoSEQ multiplex PCR reads, yielding one entry per CDR3 protein. The table includes 300,000 or so distinct CDR3 sequences, around 92% detected once. Sequenced input: CD4+ T cells from PBMCs. The receptors stem from a human donor with multiple sclerosis.

The rearrangement uses TRBV5-4 and TRBJ2-3; D may be TRBD1 (6 bases). Trimming shortened V by 5 bases and J by 4 bases, and 17 bases separated the two germline ends. Germline V gives CDR1 SGHNT, CDR2 YYREEE (reference sequence). The CDR3 spans 15 residues. The CDR3 DNA sequence: TGTGCCAGCAGTTCGACAGGCACTCAGGCAGATACGCAGTATTTT. Protein product: CASSSTGTQADTQYF.

The rearrangement joins TRBV5-1 to TRBJ2-7, with D perhaps being TRBD1 or TRBD2 (5 bases each). The ends were cut back, 4 bases at V and 2 bases at J, with 19 bases in the middle. CDR3 length: 16 residues. Germline V CDR1 and CDR2: SGHRS, YFSETQ. Here the CDR3 reads CASSLTAGTSTYEQYF. DNA for the CDR3: TGCGCCAGCAGCCTCACCGCCGGGACGTCTACCTACGAGCAGTACTTC.

The V call is TRBV3-1, the J call TRBJ2-1; 14 bases are a match to TRBD2. Germline assignment: CDR1 LGHDT and CDR2 YNNKEL (reference sequence). V shed 8 bases, J shed 4 bases, and the junction held 7 bases outside the gene matches. The CDR3 runs 16 residues. Here the CDR3 reads CASGLAGGQGYNEQFF. DNA of the CDR3: TGTGCCAGCGGACTAGCGGGAGGACAAGGTTACAATGAGCAGTTCTTC.

The chain uses TRBV7-8 and TRBJ2-5; D may be TRBD2 (6 bases). Per the germline V gene, CDR1 is SGHVS and CDR2 is FQNEAQ. V was shortened by 1 base and J by 5 bases, with 14 bases between the two germline ends. The CDR3 spans 15 residues. The CDR3 loop reads CASSLVPAGGETQYF. The CDR3, as DNA: TGTGCCAGCAGCTTAGTTCCAGCGGGCGGGGAGACCCAGTACTTC.

V and J are TRBV5-1 and TRBJ2-3, with TRBD2 identical over 7 bases. V shed 5 bases and J 2 bases; nucleotides not matched to a gene: 5. Per the germline V gene, CDR1 is SGHRS and CDR2 is YFSETQ. The CDR3 spans 14 residues. The CDR3 DNA reads as TGCGCCAGCAGTAACGGGGGGATCACAGATACGCAGTATTTT. This gives the protein CASSNGGITDTQYF.

V usage is TRBV20-1 and J usage is TRBJ1-5; D uncertain. Trimming cost V 0 bases and J 0 bases, with 15 bases left between them. The CDR3 runs 17 residues. Germline CDR1 and CDR2: DFQATT and SNEGSKA (reference sequence). The CDR3 protein is CSARDDPGRYSNQPQHF. The CDR3 nucleotides read TGCAGTGCTAGAGATGATCCAGGCCGCTATAGCAATCAGCCCCAGCATTTT.

The CDR3 sequence is CSARVVVEQFF. The CDR3 DNA is TGCAGTGCTAGAGTTGTTGTGGAGCAGTTCTTC. This rearrangement joins TRBV20-1 to TRBJ2-1; D is unclear. Germline CDR1 reads DFQATT; CDR2 reads SNEGSKA (reference sequence). The CDR3 extends over 11 amino acids. Deletions cut 1 base from V and 10 bases from J, with 8 bases between.

This clonotype was detected only a few times. The junction differs from germline at one of its ends, possibly a read error. The rearrangement uses TRBV7-7 and TRBJ2-3, with D unresolved. CDR1 and CDR2 (germline): SSHAT, FNYEAQ (reference sequence). The CDR3 extends over 15 amino acids. The CDR3 here is CASSLHPGSTDTQYF. The CDR3 DNA is TGTGCTAGCAGCTTACACCCCGGAAGCACAGATACGCAGTATTTT. The entire variable domain, with the rest obtained from reference TRBV7-7 and TRBJ2-3, is as follows: GAGVSQSPRYKVTKRGQDVTLRCDPISSHATLYWYQQALGQGPEFLTYFNYEAQPDKSGLPSDRFSAERPEGSISTLTIQRTEQRDSAMYRCASSLHPGSTDTQYFGPGTRLTVL.

V is TRBV5-5 and J is TRBJ2-1; 8 bases line up with TRBD1. CDR1 SGHKS and CDR2 YYEKEE come from the germline V gene (reference sequence). This CDR3 region has 15 residues. Germline trimming cut 0 bases from V and 5 bases from J; bases unmatched to any gene: 4. DNA of the CDR3: TGTGCCAGCAGCTTGGGGACAGGGAAGCACAATGAGCAGTTCTTC. Translated: CASSLGTGKHNEQFF.

The chain is built from TRBV6-2 or TRBV6-3 and TRBJ1-1; tentatively, D is TRBD1 (6 bases). Looked up from germline, CDR1 is MNHEY and CDR2 is SVGEGT. This CDR3 spans 12 amino acids. V was shortened by 5 bases and J by 7 bases, with 11 bases between the two germline ends. The CDR3 sequence is CASSHLGGEAFF. CDR3 coding DNA: TGTGCCAGCAGTCACCTAGGGGGTGAAGCTTTCTTT.

J is TRBJ2-7 and V is TRBV18; D gene unclear. In germline, CDR1 is KGHSH, CDR2 LQKENI. The germline V and J ends were trimmed by 2 bases and 2 bases, with 16 bases remaining between them. This CDR3 comprises 16 residues. The CDR3 loop reads CASSPWPRLETYEQYF. The CDR3 nucleotides read TGTGCCAGCTCACCATGGCCGAGACTGGAAACCTACGAGCAGTACTTC.

This sequence joins TRBV19 and TRBJ2-7; D remains unclear. V was shortened by 3 bases and J by 2 bases, with 8 bases between the two germline ends. CDR1 LNHDA and CDR2 SQIVND come from the germline V gene (reference sequence). The length of the CDR3 is 13 residues. The CDR3 sequence is CASSMSGAYEQYF. For the CDR3, the DNA is TGTGCCAGTAGTATGTCAGGAGCCTACGAGCAGTACTTC.

The chain combines TRBV7-2 with TRBJ1-2; 9 bases are a match to TRBD1. Germline CDR1 reads SGHTA; CDR2 reads FQGNSA. V gave up 5 bases and J gave up 4 bases; unmatched junction bases: 5. The CDR3 covers 14 residues. The CDR3 is CASSEGTGFYGYTF. The CDR3 nucleotides read TGTGCCAGCAGCGAGGGGACAGGGTTCTATGGCTACACCTTC.

The chain is built from TRBV6-4 and TRBJ1-6, with no clear D. CDR3 length: 13 amino acids. The germline CDR1 and CDR2 sequences are MRHNA and SNTAGT. V was clipped by 6 bases and J by 10 bases, with 13 bases between them. The CDR3 reads CASSAGVDSPLHF. The CDR3, as DNA: TGTGCCAGCAGCGCCGGGGTGGACTCACCCCTCCACTTT.

This clonotype was observed once. The chain couples TRBV18 to TRBJ1-5, with no clear D. V was pared by 6 bases and J by 0 bases, with 21 bases between. CDR3 length equals 18 residues. The V gene's germline CDR1 is KGHSH and CDR2 LQKENI. The CDR3 region has the DNA TGTGCCAGCTCTCGTCGACCCTTGAGAGGGTATAGCAATCAGCCCCAGCATTTT. This encodes CASSRRPLRGYSNQPQHF. Using reference TRBV18 and TRBJ1-5 for the parts outside the CDR3, the full variable domain is NAGVMQNPRHLVRRRGQEARLRCSPMKGHSHVYWYRQLPEEGLKFMVYLQKENIIDESGMPKERFSAEFPKEGPSILRIQQVVRGDSAAYFCASSRRPLRGYSNQPQHFGDGTRLSIL.

The chain carries TRBV20-1 and TRBJ2-3; 8 bases are shared with TRBD2. The germline V gene has CDR1 DFQATT and CDR2 SNEGSKA (reference sequence). This CDR3 has 15 residues. V was pared by 3 bases and J by 3 bases, with 8 bases of the junction left unmatched. The CDR3 region has the DNA TGCAGTGCTAGTTCTGGGAGCGGGAGAACAGATACGCAGTATTTT. Translated: CSASSGSGRTDTQYF.

The chain links TRBV11-1 to TRBJ1-1, with D perhaps matching TRBD1 (6 bases). CDR3 length: 15 amino acids. V was clipped by 7 bases and J by 0 bases, with 15 bases between them. The V gene's germline CDR1 is SGHAT and CDR2 FQDESV (reference sequence). The CDR3 region has the DNA TGTGCCAGCACCAATCAGGGGCTTCTGAACACTGAAGCTTTCTTT. Translation: CASTNQGLLNTEAFF.

V usage is TRBV19 and J usage is TRBJ2-2; TRBD2 aligns across 10 bases. There are 15 residues in the CDR3. With V trimmed by 7 bases and J by 3 bases, 5 bases remained unmatched. Germline assignment: CDR1 LNHDA and CDR2 SQIVND (reference sequence). Here the CDR3 reads CASIPAGGYTGELFF. The CDR3 DNA reads TGTGCCAGTATCCCAGCGGGGGGGTACACCGGGGAGCTGTTTTTT.

This chain uses TRBV7-2 with TRBJ2-3; TRBD2 aligns across 10 bases. CDR1 and CDR2 from the germline V gene are SGHTA and FQGNSA. Trimming cost V 4 bases and J 1 base; bases outside gene matches: 5. CDR3 size: 16 residues. DNA of the CDR3: TGTGCCAGCAGCTCAAGACTAGCGGGCGGCACAGATACGCAGTATTTT. Translating it yields CASSSRLAGGTDTQYF. The whole variable domain, filled in from reference TRBV7-2 and TRBJ2-3, reads GAGVSQSPSNKVTEKGKDVELRCDPISGHTALYWYRQSLGQGLEFLIYFQGNSAPDKSGLPSDRFSAERTGGSVSTLTIQRTQQEDSAVYLCASSSRLAGGTDTQYFGPGTRLTVL.

J is TRBJ1-1 and V is TRBV18; no clear D gene. CDR3 length: 12 amino acids. Trimming removed 3 bases at V and 7 bases at J, with 9 bases between. Germline CDR1 KGHSH, CDR2 LQKENI. This CDR3 is CASSPGQYEAFF. In nucleotides, the CDR3 is TGTGCCAGCTCACCGGGCCAGTATGAAGCTTTCTTT.

The chain combines TRBV7-9 with TRBJ2-2; TRBD2 might be the D (5 bases). The germline V and J ends were trimmed by 4 bases and 2 bases, with 17 bases remaining between them. The CDR3 runs 17 residues. The germline CDR1 and CDR2 sequences are SEHNR and FQNEAQ (reference sequence). Here the CDR3 reads CASSSLDRTGNTGELFF. The CDR3 DNA reads as TGTGCCAGCAGCTCCCTGGACCGGACGGGAAACACCGGGGAGCTGTTTTTT. Looking up the rest from reference TRBV7-9 and TRBJ2-2 gives the full variable domain: DTGVSQNPRHKITKRGQNVTFRCDPISEHNRLYWYRQTLGQGPEFLTYFQNEAQLEKSRLLSDRFSAERPKGSFSTLEIQRTEQGDSAMYLCASSSLDRTGNTGELFFGEGSRLTVL.

V is TRBV5-1 and J is TRBJ2-1; the D is unclear. CDR1 is SGHRS and CDR2 is YFSETQ in the germline V gene. V shed 0 bases and J shed 2 bases, with 15 bases lying between them. The CDR3 runs 17 residues. CDR3 nucleotide sequence: TGCGCCAGCAGCTTGGGACCTGACCAAGCAACCTACAATGAGCAGTTCTTC. This sequence encodes CASSLGPDQATYNEQFF.

V is TRBV29-1 and J is TRBJ2-1; 9 positions agree with TRBD2. This CDR3 has 13 residues. CDR1 SQVTM and CDR2 ANQGSEA come from the germline V gene. J was trimmed by 9 bases and V by 5 bases; bases with no gene match: 8. CDR3 region: CSVKTSGVGEQFF. As DNA, the CDR3 is TGCAGCGTTAAGACTAGCGGAGTGGGTGAGCAGTTCTTC.

In the case of this clonotype: The junction and the germline gene differ at one end; a read error may be behind it. The chain is built from TRBV7-7 and TRBJ2-5, with D tentatively TRBD1 or TRBD2 (5 bases each). Germline V gene lookup returns CDR1 SSHAT and CDR2 FNYEAQ (reference sequence). The CDR3 extends over 15 amino acids. The CDR3 is CASSLDSRGEETQYF. The CDR3 DNA is TGTGCTAGCAGCTTAGACAGCCGGGGCGAAGAGACCCAGTACTTC.

CDR3 in DNA: TGCGCCAGCGGAAAGCCGGGTCCCTACGAGCAGTACTTC. This encodes CASGKPGPYEQYF. The chain recombines TRBV4-1 with TRBJ2-7; D unclear. V gave up 8 bases and J gave up 2 bases, with 13 bases separating them. The CDR3 has 13 residues. Germline loops: CDR1 MGHRA, CDR2 YSYEKL.